The 12 T cell receptor beta chains given below trace back to one sample, sequenced in a study of T cell changes during pregnancy in multiple sclerosis. TCRdb's copy holds only in-frame clones and misses some; the assay was immunoSEQ multiplex PCR. The sample records 50,000 to 70,000 clones, roughly nine tenths being singletons. Sequencing was performed on CD8+ T cells from peripheral blood mononuclear cells, taken before pregnancy. The receptors were sampled from a female donor with multiple sclerosis, enrolled in a pregnancy study.

The V call is TRBV13, the J call TRBJ2-2; D uncertain. The germline V and J ends were trimmed by 1 base and 4 bases, with 10 bases remaining between them. The CDR3 loop spans 15 amino acids. Germline-derived CDR1 and CDR2 are PRHDT and FYEKMQ (reference sequence). The CDR3 DNA reads as TGTGCCAGCAGCTTAGTGGCCTCCTTCACCGGGGAGCTGTTTTTT. Translating gives CASSLVASFTGELFF.

V usage is TRBV19 and J usage is TRBJ1-1; no definite D call. The germline V and J ends were trimmed by 8 bases and 11 bases, with 12 bases remaining between them. The V gene's germline CDR1 is LNHDA and CDR2 SQIVND (reference sequence). This CDR3 has 10 amino acids. In DNA, the CDR3 is TGTGCCAGTTTTGGGTTGGGCGCTTTCTTT. Amino acids: CASFGLGAFF.

The chain couples TRBV2 to TRBJ1-2; D uncertain. Between the trimmed V and J ends, which lost 3 bases and 5 bases, there was a span of 4 bases. Looked up from germline, CDR1 is SNHLY and CDR2 is FYNNEI. CDR3 length: 11 amino acids. CDR3: CASSDSYGYTF. The CDR3 nucleotides read TGTGCCAGCAGTGACTCGTATGGCTACACCTTC.

This chain uses TRBV5-1 with TRBJ1-5; the match to TRBD1 covers 7 bases. CDR1 is SGHRS and CDR2 is YFSETQ in the germline V gene. Trimming cost V 5 bases and J 9 bases; bases outside gene matches: 8. The CDR3 extends over 13 amino acids. For the CDR3, the DNA is TGCGCCAGCAGTCGGACAGGACAATGGCCCCAGCATTTT. Translated: CASSRTGQWPQHF.

The V and J genes are TRBV19 and TRBJ1-5, with D unclear. V lost 1 base and J 4 bases, leaving 11 bases between the germline ends. The V gene's germline CDR1 is LNHDA and CDR2 SQIVND (reference sequence). This CDR3 is built from 15 residues. CDR3 in amino acids: CASSIVGLSNQPQHF. DNA of the CDR3: TGTGCCAGTAGTATAGTGGGCCTTTCTAATCAGCCCCAGCATTTT.

The V gene is TRBV4-1, the J gene TRBJ1-6; D possibly corresponds to TRBD1 (5 bases). Per the germline V gene, CDR1 is MGHRA and CDR2 is YSYEKL. Trimming took 3 bases from V and 14 from J, leaving 23 bases between them. The CDR3 sequence is 16 residues long. The DNA for the CDR3 is TGCGCCAGCAGCCAGGCTAAAGTGACAGCCCGGGGGGCCCTCCACTTT. As protein: CASSQAKVTARGALHF.

The count of this clone is one. The chain has TRBV6-6 and TRBJ2-1; TRBD2 matches 9 bases. Germline V lookup: CDR1 MNHNY, CDR2 SVGAGI (reference sequence). After removal of 0 bases from V and 6 bases from J, the junction contained 3 bases not matched to a gene. CDR3 length: 15 amino acids. The CDR3 DNA reads as TGTGCCAGCAGTTACTCGGCGGGGGGGCTCAATGAGCAGTTCTTC. Its translation: CASSYSAGGLNEQFF.

The CDR3 DNA reads TGCAGCGTTGTTCTGAACACCGGGGAGCTGTTTTTT. It yields the protein CSVVLNTGELFF. V usage is TRBV29-1 and J usage is TRBJ2-2; D is undetermined. The CDR3 loop spans 12 amino acids. The germline V gene has CDR1 SQVTM and CDR2 ANQGSEA. Trimming pared 4 bases from V and 1 base from J, leaving 4 bases between.

About this clone: The junction departs from the called germline gene at one end, perhaps through a read error. The J gene is TRBJ2-5, the V gene TRBV13, with 8 bases that match TRBD2. From germline, CDR1 is PRHDT and CDR2 FYEKMQ (reference sequence). The CDR3 runs to 13 residues. CDR3 nucleotide sequence: TGTGCCACCAGCAGCGGGGGCCGGGAGACCCAGTACTTC. Translating gives CATSSGGRETQYF. Together with reference TRBV13 and TRBJ2-5, the CDR3 gives the full variable domain: AAGVIQSPRHLIKEKRETATLKCYPIPRHDTVYWYQQGPGQDPQFLISFYEKMQSDKGSIPDRFSAQQFSDYHSELNMSSLELGDSALYFCATSSGGRETQYFGPGTRLLVL.

This chain joins TRBV2 and TRBJ2-3, with D perhaps TRBD2 (6 bases). Per the germline V gene, CDR1 is SNHLY and CDR2 is FYNNEI. The length of the CDR3 is 12 residues. The ends were cut back, 6 bases at V and 4 bases at J, with 8 bases in the middle. The CDR3 is CASSGDSDTQYF. For the CDR3, the DNA is TGTGCCAGCAGCGGGGACTCAGATACGCAGTATTTT. The variable domain in full, completed from reference TRBV2 and TRBJ2-3, reads EPEVTQTPSHQVTQMGQEVILRCVPISNHLYFYWYRQILGQKVEFLVSFYNNEISEKSEIFDDQFSVERPDGSNFTLKIRSTKLEDSAMYFCASSGDSDTQYFGPGTRLTVL.

V is TRBV4-2 and J is TRBJ2-3; D perhaps matches TRBD2 (6 bases). Germline V CDR1 and CDR2: LGHNA, YNFKEQ. V was trimmed by 0 bases and J by 0 bases, leaving 10 bases between them. The CDR3 has 16 amino acids. CDR3: CASSQEAGTSTDTQYF. For the CDR3, the DNA is TGTGCCAGCAGCCAAGAAGCAGGGACTAGCACAGATACGCAGTATTTT.

The CDR3: CASSTPRADEQYF. As DNA, the CDR3 is TGTGCCAGCAGCACTCCTAGAGCGGACGAGCAGTACTTC. V and J are TRBV6-5 and TRBJ2-7; tentative D call: TRBD2 (5 bases). With 6 bases removed from V and 5 bases from J, the gap between germline ends came to 14 bases. The CDR3 extends over 13 amino acids. Germline V gene data show CDR1 as MNHEY and CDR2 as SVGAGI.